This TCR beta chain was identified in a study of T cell repertoires in cytomegalovirus infection. This clonotype turned up a few times. Via MiXCR, TCRdb re-called the reads, giving one row per CDR3 protein. The sample shows under 350,000 distinct CDR3 sequences, about 8.8% of them seen only once. Germline CDR1 and CDR2: SQVTM and ANQGSEA. V lost 4 bases and J 1 base, leaving 13 bases between the germline ends. This CDR3 contains 14 residues. The sample was PBMCs. The chain carries TRBV29-1 and TRBJ1-1; no definite D call. This TCR came from a human donor in good health (CMV status not recorded). Some clones in this sample may be carry-over from other donors' samples. The CDR3 DNA sequence: TGCAGCGTTGTAGTGTGGGAATCGAACACTGAAGCTTTCTTT. Protein: CSVVVWESNTEAFF.